This T cell receptor beta chain was identified in a study of cytomegalovirus exposure and HLA in healthy donors. This clone was seen only a few times. The CDR3 sequence is 13 residues long. Germline CDR1 and CDR2: SGHAT and FQNNGV. V was trimmed by 7 bases and J by 3 bases, leaving 13 bases between them. PCR was performed using 60 Vbeta and 13 Jbeta primers. The table came from immunoSEQ multiplex PCR; TCRdb's copy has only in-frame clones and leaves some out. The table shows approximately 160,000 clones, with approximately 71% occurring only once. This sequence was found in a woman in her late teens or twenties in good health and CMV-seropositive. Sequencing input: PBMCs. This chain links TRBV11-2 with TRBJ2-7, with a tentative D call TRBD2 (6 bases). This CDR3 reads CASTRDSRYEQYF. CDR3 nucleotides: TGTGCCAGCACCCGGGACTCCCGCTACGAGCAGTACTTC.